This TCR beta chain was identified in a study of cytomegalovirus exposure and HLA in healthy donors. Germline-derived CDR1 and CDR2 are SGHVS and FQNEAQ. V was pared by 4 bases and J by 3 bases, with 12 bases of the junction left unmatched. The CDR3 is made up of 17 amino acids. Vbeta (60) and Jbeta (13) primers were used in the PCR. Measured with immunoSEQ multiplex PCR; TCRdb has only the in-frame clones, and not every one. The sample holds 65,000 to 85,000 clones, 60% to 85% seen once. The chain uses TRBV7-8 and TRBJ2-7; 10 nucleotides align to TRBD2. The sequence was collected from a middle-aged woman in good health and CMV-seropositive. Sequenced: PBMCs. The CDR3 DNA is TGTGCCAGCAGCTCCCGACGAACTAGCGGGATACTCTACGAGCAGTACTTC. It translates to CASSSRRTSGILYEQYF.